The rows below give T cell receptor beta chains drawn from one sample of a study of regulatory T cells in long-lasting Graves disease. TCRdb processed the multiplex PCR reads anew with MiXCR; each CDR3 protein has one entry. The sample includes 400,000 to 500,000 distinct CDR3 sequences, under 25% of them seen just once. The material sequenced was peripheral blood mononuclear cells (PBMCs), taken when the disease was refractory, from a patient treated with antithyroid drugs. The receptors shown here come from a female donor with Graves disease. Both conserved end residues are part of each CDR3. Each record gives: J gene, D gene, V gene, clone size, CDR3 DNA, CDR3 protein. D genes are given only for firm matches. Clone size, where shown, is once, few, many, or a class for clones that have expanded.

>TRBJ2-3|TRBD1|TRBV28|-
TGTGCCAGCAGTTTAGGTGGACAGGGGACAGATACGCAGTATTTT
CASSLGGQGTDTQYF
>TRBJ1-1|-|TRBV6-1|many
TGTGCCAGCAGAGCGAGGACTGAAGCTTTCTTT
CASRARTEAFF
>TRBJ2-2|-|TRBV6-1|many
TGTGCCAGCAGCACGACTGCGAACACCGGGGAGCTGTTTTTT
CASSTTANTGELFF
>TRBJ1-5|-|TRBV4-2|-
TGTGCCAGCAGCCAAGAGGACCGGCCACACTTAGATAGCAATCAGCCCCAGCATTTT
CASSQEDRPHLDSNQPQHF
>TRBJ2-2|TRBD2|TRBV4-3|-
TGCGCCAGCAGCCATCAACTAGCGGGGGCCGCGAACACCGGGGAGCTGTTTTTT
CASSHQLAGAANTGELFF
>TRBJ1-3|-|TRBV7-2|once
TGTGCCAGCAGCACCCGAAACACCATATATTTT
CASSTRNTIYF
>TRBJ2-1|TRBD2|TRBV7-9|-
TGTGCCAGCAGCTTAAGACTAGCGGGCTTCTCCTACAATGAGCAGTTCTTC
CASSLRLAGFSYNEQFF
>TRBJ2-7|-|TRBV28|many
TGTGCCAGCAGGGCCTCAGGGGAAGGAGACTACGAGCAGTACTTC
CASRASGEGDYEQYF
>TRBJ1-5|-|TRBV19|many
TGTGCCAGTAGTATAGGGGAGGTACCTCAGCCCCAGCATTTT
CASSIGEVPQPQHF
>TRBJ1-2|-|TRBV20-1|many
TGCAGTGCTAGCCACCGACAGTTTAACTATGGCTACACCTTC
CSASHRQFNYGYTF
>TRBJ2-7|TRBD1|TRBV12-3/TRBV12-4|many
TGTGCCAGCAGTCAAGACAGGGGACGCTACGAGCAGTACTTC
CASSQDRGRYEQYF
>TRBJ1-1|TRBD1|TRBV7-2|-
TGTGCCAGCAGCCCCACCCGGGACAGGCGTGAGGCTTTCTTT
CASSPTRDRREAFF
>TRBJ2-1|TRBD1|TRBV20-1|-
TGCAGTGCTCGTCCCGGGACAGGGGCGATGGTGTCCTACAATGAGCAGTTCTTC
CSARPGTGAMVSYNEQFF
>TRBJ2-3|TRBD2|TRBV11-3|-
TGTGCCAGCAGCTTCGGCGGGGGGCAGGGAGATACGCAGTATTTT
CASSFGGGQGDTQYF
>TRBJ2-7|-|TRBV7-2|-
TGTGCCAGCAGCTTCGATCGGGGTTACTACTACGAGCAGTACTTC
CASSFDRGYYYEQYF
>TRBJ2-2|-|TRBV7-9|-
TGTGCCAGCAGCTTATTAGTGTTTGGGGGAAACACCGGGGAGCTGTTTTTT
CASSLLVFGGNTGELFF
>TRBJ2-7|TRBD1|TRBV27|many
TGTGCCAGCAGAAAACACAGGGGAAAAGGCACCTACGAGCAGTACTTC
CASRKHRGKGTYEQYF
>TRBJ2-7|-|TRBV6-5|-
TGTGCCAGCAGTTACTCCCGGGATGGCGGAAGCTCCTACGAGCAGTACTTC
CASSYSRDGGSSYEQYF
>TRBJ1-1|-|TRBV20-1|many
TGCAGTGCTAGGCCACAGTACATGAACACTGAAGCTTTCTTT
CSARPQYMNTEAFF
>TRBJ1-2|-|TRBV19|few
TGTGCCAGTAGTATAAATTGGACACCAACTAACTATGGCTACACCTTC
CASSINWTPTNYGYTF
>TRBJ1-5|-|TRBV15|-
TGTGCCACCAGCCCTAGGTTCGGCAATCAGCCCCAGCATTTT
CATSPRFGNQPQHF
>TRBJ1-5|-|TRBV28|many
TGTGCCAGCAGTTTACCCGAAAATAGCGATCAGCCCCAGCATTTT
CASSLPENSDQPQHF
>TRBJ1-2|-|TRBV28|many
TGTGCCAGCAGCCTTGACTATGAGGAGGGCTACACCTTC
CASSLDYEEGYTF
>TRBJ2-2|-|TRBV5-6|many
TGTGCCAGCAGCCTTCCGTACACCGGGGAGCTGTTTTTT
CASSLPYTGELFF
>TRBJ2-7|-|TRBV20-1|few
TGCAGTGCTAGAGATACGGGTAAAGGTACCACCTACGAGCAGTACTTC
CSARDTGKGTTYEQYF
>TRBJ2-7|-|TRBV7-9|-
TGTGCCAGCAGCCCGGGGGATATCAACTACGAGCAGTACTTC
CASSPGDINYEQYF
>TRBJ1-4|-|TRBV9|-
TGTGCCAGCAGCGTGGGTTTTTGTCAACTGTTTTTT
CASSVGFCQLFF
>TRBJ1-2|-|TRBV20-1|-
TGCAGTGCTAGAGGACAACAGCCGACCTATGGCTACACCTTC
CSARGQQPTYGYTF
>TRBJ1-2|-|TRBV4-1|-
TGCGCCAGCAGCCAAGATGAGGGTAACTATGGCTACACCTTC
CASSQDEGNYGYTF
>TRBJ1-1|-|TRBV7-3|many
TGTGCCAGCAGCTTAACTTTGGGGTCTGAAGCTTTCTTT
CASSLTLGSEAFF
>TRBJ1-4|-|TRBV30|few
TGTGCCTGGAGCGCATGGGCAACTAATGAAAAACTGTTTTTT
CAWSAWATNEKLFF
>TRBJ1-3|TRBD1|TRBV19|-
TGTGCCACCAGGACAGGGGGAGGAAACACCATATATTTT
CATRTGGGNTIYF
>TRBJ2-7|-|TRBV6-1|-
TGTGCCAGCAGACCTACGAGCAGCAACTACGAGCAGTACTTC
CASRPTSSNYEQYF
>TRBJ2-5|-|TRBV29-1|many
TGCAGCGCGCGTGAAGCGGAGACCCAGTACTTC
CSAREAETQYF
>TRBJ2-1|TRBD2|TRBV3-1|-
TGTGCCAGCAGCCGGGAGGGTGGATACAATGAGCAGTTCTTC
CASSREGGYNEQFF
>TRBJ2-3|TRBD1|TRBV7-9|-
TGTGCCAGCAGCTTATCGAGTAGACAGGGGTTGGATTTT
CASSLSSRQGLDF
>TRBJ2-1|TRBD2|TRBV29-1|-
TGCAGCGTTGATCCAGCGGGAGGGCTCTCCTACAATGAGCAGTTCTTC
CSVDPAGGLSYNEQFF
>TRBJ2-5|TRBD1|TRBV12-3/TRBV12-4|many
TGTGCCAGCAGCCCGGGACAGGAGGCGCAAGAGACCCAGTACTTC
CASSPGQEAQETQYF
>TRBJ1-1|TRBD1|TRBV28|many
TGTGCCAGCAGTTGGGGACAGGGGAAGCTGCCTGAAGCTTTCTTT
CASSWGQGKLPEAFF
>TRBJ1-6|-|TRBV7-9|-
TGTGCCAGCAGCTTTATGACGCTTGATAATTCACCCCTCCACTTT
CASSFMTLDNSPLHF
>TRBJ2-3|-|TRBV29-1|-
TGCAGCGTTGACAGCGAAAGCACAGATACGCAGTATTTT
CSVDSESTDTQYF
>TRBJ2-7|-|TRBV6-1|few
TGTGCCAGCAGTGAATTAGGGGAGTCCACTGTGCAGTACTTC
CASSELGESTVQYF
>TRBJ1-2|-|TRBV12-3/TRBV12-4|many
TGTGCCAGCAGTCCGATGGCAGATTATGGCTACACCTTC
CASSPMADYGYTF
>TRBJ2-7|-|TRBV28|many
TGTGCCAGCAGACCGGGACTGGAGGCCTTCGGAGTTGGCGAGCAGTACTTC
CASRPGLEAFGVGEQYF
>TRBJ2-7|-|TRBV2|many
TGTGCCAGCAGTGAGTTTCGGGGATCCTCCTACGAGCAGTACTTC
CASSEFRGSSYEQYF